Each of the 2 T cell receptor beta chains below was sequenced from the same sample in a study of T-cell memory formation after mild COVID-19. MiXCR was run by TCRdb on the 5' RACE reads, yielding one entry per CDR3 protein. Of 150,000 to 200,000 distinct CDR3 sequences in the sample, roughly 31% are singletons; the top ten hold around 13%. The sequencing sample was made of PBMCs or a T cell subset sorted from them (not recorded which). These receptors were obtained from an adult woman who had mild COVID-19 (a few samples of this study predate the infection). Cell type and time point are not known.

This clonotype was counted a few times. The gene calls are TRBV10-3 and TRBJ1-1; TRBD1 aligns across 12 bases. This CDR3 has 12 amino acids. Per the germline V gene, CDR1 is ENHRY and CDR2 is SYGVKD. Here the CDR3 reads CKGTGGNTEAFF. The CDR3 DNA is TGTAAGGGGACAGGGGGCAATACTGAAGCTTTCTTT.

The gene calls are TRBV29-1 and TRBJ2-1; the D is unclear. Trimming stripped 7 bases from V and 7 bases from J, with 14 bases between. The CDR3 has 12 residues. In germline, CDR1 is SQVTM, CDR2 ANQGSEA. Written as DNA, the CDR3 is TGCAGCGCCGACAAAACGCGGAATGAGCAGTTCTTC. Translation: CSADKTRNEQFF.